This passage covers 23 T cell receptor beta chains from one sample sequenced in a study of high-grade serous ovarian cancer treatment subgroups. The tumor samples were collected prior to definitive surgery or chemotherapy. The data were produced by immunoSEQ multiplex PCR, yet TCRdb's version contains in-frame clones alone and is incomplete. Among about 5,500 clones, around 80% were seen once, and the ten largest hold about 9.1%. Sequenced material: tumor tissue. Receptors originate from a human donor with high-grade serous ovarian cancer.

This CDR3 is CASSLSGTAQGYTF. The DNA of the CDR3 is TGTGCCAGCAGCTTGTCCGGGACAGCCCAGGGCTACACCTTC. The rearrangement links TRBV5-8 to TRBJ1-2, with 7 bases that match TRBD1. V lost 1 base and J lost 8; bases outside the gene matches: 8. Per germline, CDR1 SGHTS and CDR2 YDEGEE. This CDR3 is 14 amino acids long.

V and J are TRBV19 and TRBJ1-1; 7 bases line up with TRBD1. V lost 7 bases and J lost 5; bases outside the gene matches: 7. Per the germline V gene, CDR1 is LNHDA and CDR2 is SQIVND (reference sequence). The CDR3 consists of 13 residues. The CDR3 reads CASKEGASTEAFF. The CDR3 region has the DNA TGTGCCAGTAAGGAGGGGGCGAGTACTGAAGCTTTCTTT.

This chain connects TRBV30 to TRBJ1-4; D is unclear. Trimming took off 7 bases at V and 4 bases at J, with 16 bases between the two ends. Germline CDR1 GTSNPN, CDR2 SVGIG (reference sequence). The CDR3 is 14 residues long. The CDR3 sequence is CAFSEDIHNEKLFF. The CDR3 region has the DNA TGTGCCTTCTCTGAAGACATACATAATGAAAAACTGTTTTTT.

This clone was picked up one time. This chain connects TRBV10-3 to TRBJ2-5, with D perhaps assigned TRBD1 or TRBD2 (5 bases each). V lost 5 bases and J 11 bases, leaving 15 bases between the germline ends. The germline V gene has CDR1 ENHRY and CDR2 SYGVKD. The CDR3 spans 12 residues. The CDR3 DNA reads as TGTGCCATCAGTCCCGGGACCTGGGAGCAGTACTTC. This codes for CAISPGTWEQYF.

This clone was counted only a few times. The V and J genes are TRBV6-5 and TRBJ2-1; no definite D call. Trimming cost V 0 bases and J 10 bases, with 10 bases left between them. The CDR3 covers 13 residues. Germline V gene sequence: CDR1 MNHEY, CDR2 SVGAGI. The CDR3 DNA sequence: TGTGCCAGCAGTTACTCCACCGGTCGGGAGCAGTTCTTC. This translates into CASSYSTGREQFF.

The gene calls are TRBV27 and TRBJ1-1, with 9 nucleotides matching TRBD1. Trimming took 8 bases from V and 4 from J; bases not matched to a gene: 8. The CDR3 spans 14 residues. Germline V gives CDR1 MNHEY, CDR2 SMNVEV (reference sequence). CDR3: CASGEGQGTTEAFF. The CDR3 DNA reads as TGTGCCAGCGGAGAGGGACAGGGAACCACTGAAGCTTTCTTT.

CDR3 nucleotide sequence: TGTGCCAGTAAGGAGCGATCTAACTATGGCTACACCTTC. Protein: CASKERSNYGYTF. This chain joins TRBV19 and TRBJ1-2; D remains ambiguous. CDR3 length: 13 residues. V was trimmed by 7 bases and J by 0 bases, leaving 9 bases between them. CDR1 is LNHDA and CDR2 is SQIVND in the germline V gene (reference sequence).

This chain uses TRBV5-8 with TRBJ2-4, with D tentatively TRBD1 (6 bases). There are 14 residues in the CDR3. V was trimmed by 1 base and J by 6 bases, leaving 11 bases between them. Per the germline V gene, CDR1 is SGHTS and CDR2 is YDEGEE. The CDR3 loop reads CASSLKDRANIQYF. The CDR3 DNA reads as TGTGCCAGCAGCTTGAAGGACAGAGCAAACATTCAGTACTTC.

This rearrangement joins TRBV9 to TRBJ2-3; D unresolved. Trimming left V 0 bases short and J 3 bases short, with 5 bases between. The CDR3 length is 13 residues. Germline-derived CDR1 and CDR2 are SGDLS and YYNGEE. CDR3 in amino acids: CASSVAWTDTQYF. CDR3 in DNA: TGTGCCAGCAGCGTAGCCTGGACAGATACGCAGTATTTT.

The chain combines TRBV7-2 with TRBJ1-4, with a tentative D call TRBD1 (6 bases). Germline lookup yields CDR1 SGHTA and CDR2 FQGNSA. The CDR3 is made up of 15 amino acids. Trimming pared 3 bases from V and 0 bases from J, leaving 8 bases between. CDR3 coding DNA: TGTGCCAGCAGCTTGACAGGTCCAACTAATGAAAAACTGTTTTTT. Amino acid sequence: CASSLTGPTNEKLFF.

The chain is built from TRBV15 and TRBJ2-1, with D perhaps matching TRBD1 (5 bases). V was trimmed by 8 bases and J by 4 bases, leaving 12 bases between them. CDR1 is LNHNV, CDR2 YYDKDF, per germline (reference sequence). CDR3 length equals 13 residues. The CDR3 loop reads CATLMAGYNEQFF. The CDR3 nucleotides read TGTGCCACCCTTATGGCAGGGTACAATGAGCAGTTCTTC. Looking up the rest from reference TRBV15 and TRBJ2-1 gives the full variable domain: DAMVIQNPRYQVTQFGKPVTLSCSQTLNHNVMYWYQQKSSQAPKLLFHYYDKDFNNEADTPDNFQSRRPNTSFCFLDIRSPGLGDTAMYLCATLMAGYNEQFFGPGTRLTVL.

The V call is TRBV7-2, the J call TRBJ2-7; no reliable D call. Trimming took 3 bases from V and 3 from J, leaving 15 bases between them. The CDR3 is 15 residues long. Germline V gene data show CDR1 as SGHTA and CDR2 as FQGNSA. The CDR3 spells CASSLEYGSLYEQYF. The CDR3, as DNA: TGTGCCAGCAGCTTGGAGTACGGGTCACTCTACGAGCAGTACTTC.

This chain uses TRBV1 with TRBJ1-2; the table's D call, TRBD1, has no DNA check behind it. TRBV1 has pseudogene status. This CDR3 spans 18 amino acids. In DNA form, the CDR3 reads TGCACCAGCAGCCAAGACCGCAACTACAGGGGGCGCATCTATGGCTACACCTTC. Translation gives CTSSQDRNYRGRIYGYTF.

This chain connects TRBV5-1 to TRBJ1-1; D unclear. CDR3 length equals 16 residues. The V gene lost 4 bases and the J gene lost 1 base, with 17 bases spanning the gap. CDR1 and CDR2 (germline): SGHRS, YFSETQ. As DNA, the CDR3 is TGCGCCAGCAGCATGAATTCGGCCGCAAGGAACACTGAAGCTTTCTTT. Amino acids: CASSMNSAARNTEAFF.

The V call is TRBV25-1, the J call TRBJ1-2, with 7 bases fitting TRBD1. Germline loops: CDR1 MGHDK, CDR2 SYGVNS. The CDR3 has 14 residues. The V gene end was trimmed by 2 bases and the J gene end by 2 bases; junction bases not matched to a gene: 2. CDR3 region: CASSEPTGNYGYTF. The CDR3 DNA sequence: TGTGCCAGCAGTGAACCGACAGGGAACTATGGCTACACCTTC.

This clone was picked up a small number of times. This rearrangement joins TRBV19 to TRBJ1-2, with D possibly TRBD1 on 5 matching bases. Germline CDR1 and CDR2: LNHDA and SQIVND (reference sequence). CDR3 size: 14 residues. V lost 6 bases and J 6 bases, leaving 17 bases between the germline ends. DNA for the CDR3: TGTGCCAGTAGATCGTTCCGGGGACCGGATGGCTACACCTTC. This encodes CASRSFRGPDGYTF.

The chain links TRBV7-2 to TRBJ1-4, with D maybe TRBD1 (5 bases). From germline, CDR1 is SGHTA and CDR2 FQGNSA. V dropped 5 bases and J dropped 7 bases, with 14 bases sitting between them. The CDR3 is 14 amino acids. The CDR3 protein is CASSARVGGEKLFF. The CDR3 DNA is TGTGCCAGCAGCGCCAGGGTGGGGGGTGAAAAACTGTTTTTT.

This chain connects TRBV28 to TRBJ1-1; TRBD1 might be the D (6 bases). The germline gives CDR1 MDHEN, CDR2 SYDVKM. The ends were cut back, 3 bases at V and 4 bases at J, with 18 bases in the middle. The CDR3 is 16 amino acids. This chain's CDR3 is CASSLGITGTGTEAFF. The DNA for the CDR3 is TGTGCCAGCAGTTTGGGCATCACAGGGACTGGCACTGAAGCTTTCTTT.

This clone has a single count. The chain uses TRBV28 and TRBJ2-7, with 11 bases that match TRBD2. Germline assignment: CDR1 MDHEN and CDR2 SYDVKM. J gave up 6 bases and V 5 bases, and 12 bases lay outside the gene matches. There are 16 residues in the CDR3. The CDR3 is CASSIYGTSGMSEQYF. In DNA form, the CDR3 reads TGTGCCAGCAGTATTTACGGGACTAGCGGAATGAGCGAGCAGTACTTC.

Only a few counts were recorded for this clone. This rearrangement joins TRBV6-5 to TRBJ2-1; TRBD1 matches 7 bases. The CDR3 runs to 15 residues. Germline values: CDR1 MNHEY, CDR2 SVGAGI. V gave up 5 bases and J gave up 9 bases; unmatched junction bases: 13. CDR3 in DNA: TGTGCCAGCAGTGCATCCGGGACAGCCTGGGTTGAGCAGTTCTTC. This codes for CASSASGTAWVEQFF.

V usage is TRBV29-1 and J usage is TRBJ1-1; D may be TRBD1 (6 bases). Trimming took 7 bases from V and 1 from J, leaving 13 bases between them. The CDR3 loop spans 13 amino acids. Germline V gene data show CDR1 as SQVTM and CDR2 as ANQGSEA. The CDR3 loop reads CSAVSTGNTEAFF. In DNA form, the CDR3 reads TGCAGCGCCGTCTCGACAGGGAACACTGAAGCTTTCTTT.

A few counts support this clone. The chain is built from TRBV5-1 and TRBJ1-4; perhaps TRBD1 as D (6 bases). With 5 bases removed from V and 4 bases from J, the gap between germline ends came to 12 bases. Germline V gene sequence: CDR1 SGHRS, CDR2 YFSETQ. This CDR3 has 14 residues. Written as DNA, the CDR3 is TGCGCCAGCAGTCCCGGACAGATTAATGAAAAACTGTTTTTT. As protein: CASSPGQINEKLFF.

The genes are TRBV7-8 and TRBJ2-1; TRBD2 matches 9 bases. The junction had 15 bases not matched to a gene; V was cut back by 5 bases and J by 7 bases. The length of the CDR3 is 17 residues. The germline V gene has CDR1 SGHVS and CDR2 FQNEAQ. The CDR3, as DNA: TGTGCCAGCAGCCTCAGAGCCGGGACTAGCAGCCGGAATGAGCAGTTCTTC. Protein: CASSLRAGTSSRNEQFF.